This passage covers 23 T cell receptor beta chains from one sample sequenced in a study of T cells after yellow fever vaccination. One entry per CDR3 protein results from TCRdb running MiXCR on the 5' RACE reads. The sample has 510,000 or so distinct CDR3 sequences; 15% to 20% are singletons. The material was PBMCs, obtained 15 days after the yellow fever booster vaccination. These receptors all stem from a man aged 30-40 years who received the YFV17D yellow fever vaccine.

This clonotype was counted a few times. The V and J genes are TRBV28 and TRBJ2-7, with D possibly TRBD1 on 6 matching bases. The V and J ends lost 6 bases and 1 base respectively, with 13 bases between them. CDR1 MDHEN and CDR2 SYDVKM come from the germline V gene. The CDR3 totals 14 residues. For the CDR3, the DNA is TGTGCCAGCAGCTTACCGACAGGTTCCTACGAGCAGTACTTC. Its protein is CASSLPTGSYEQYF.

This clonotype was recorded many times. This chain uses TRBV5-1 with TRBJ2-2, with 7 bases matching TRBD2. CDR3 length: 17 amino acids. The V gene end was trimmed by 1 base and the J gene end by 1 base; junction bases not matched to a gene: 7. The germline V gene has CDR1 SGHRS and CDR2 YFSETQ. In DNA form, the CDR3 reads TGCGCCAGCAGCTTGTTGTCCCAGCGGGGGAACACCGGGGAGCTGTTTTTT. Protein sequence: CASSLLSQRGNTGELFF.

The chain uses TRBV7-3 and TRBJ2-3, with TRBD2 matching 12 bases. V dropped 5 bases and J dropped 2; count of bases not matched to a gene: 5. The CDR3 loop spans 16 amino acids. CDR1 and CDR2 (germline): SGHTA, FQGTGA. The CDR3 DNA follows: TGTGCCAGCAGCCGACTAGCGGGAGACCACACAGATACGCAGTATTTT. This codes for CASSRLAGDHTDTQYF.

CDR3 sequence: CASSPGASQETQYF. The CDR3 coding sequence is TGTGCCAGCTCACCGGGGGCTTCCCAAGAGACCCAGTACTTC. The V and J genes are TRBV18 and TRBJ2-5, with a tentative D call TRBD1 (6 bases). The CDR3 contains 14 residues. CDR1 and CDR2 (germline): KGHSH, LQKENI. The germline V and J ends were trimmed by 3 bases and 1 base, with 9 bases remaining between them. The variable domain in full, with the rest retrieved from reference TRBV18 and TRBJ2-5, is NAGVMQNPRHLVRRRGQEARLRCSPMKGHSHVYWYRQLPEEGLKFMVYLQKENIIDESGMPKERFSAEFPKEGPSILRIQQVVRGDSAAYFCASSPGASQETQYFGPGTRLLVL.

The chain employs TRBV20-1 and TRBJ2-4; D might be TRBD1 or TRBD2, each matching 5 bases. Germline V gives CDR1 DFQATT, CDR2 SNEGSKA (reference sequence). The CDR3 length is 16 residues. V was trimmed by 5 bases and J by 2 bases, leaving 19 bases between them. The DNA for the CDR3 is TGCAGTGCTGACAGTAAGCGGAGTTCGTCCAAAAACATTCAGTACTTC. It translates to CSADSKRSSSKNIQYF.

The chain is built from TRBV12-3 or TRBV12-4 and TRBJ1-3, with D unclear. V shed 8 bases and J shed 8 bases, with 16 bases lying between them. This CDR3 contains 13 residues. The CDR3: CASEGKYGDTIYF. DNA of the CDR3: TGTGCCAGCGAGGGAAAGTACGGAGACACCATATATTTT.

There are a few counts of this clonotype. The gene calls are TRBV5-4 and TRBJ2-1, with D possibly matching TRBD1 (5 bases). V was trimmed by 3 bases and J by 3 bases, leaving 16 bases between them. The CDR3 runs 16 residues. From germline, CDR1 is SGHNT and CDR2 YYREEE (reference sequence). The CDR3: CASSSDKGKVYNEQFF. In DNA form, the CDR3 reads TGTGCCAGCAGCTCTGACAAGGGGAAGGTCTACAATGAGCAGTTCTTC.

In its sample, this clonotype was seen a few times. V and J are TRBV7-8 and TRBJ2-1, with TRBD2 identical over 7 bases. This CDR3 spans 16 amino acids. CDR1 and CDR2 (germline): SGHVS, FQNEAQ. V shed 5 bases and J 0 bases; nucleotides not matched to a gene: 7. The CDR3 DNA sequence: TGTGCCAGCAGCAAACCCAAGCGGGGCTCCTACAATGAGCAGTTCTTC. Translation gives CASSKPKRGSYNEQFF.

The rearrangement joins TRBV6-1 to TRBJ1-2, with 7 bases that match TRBD1. Unmatched junction bases numbered 15, after V lost 7 bases and J lost 1 base. Germline V gene lookup returns CDR1 MNHNS and CDR2 SASEGT. This CDR3 region has 17 residues. This CDR3 reads CASTKPAGGTLNYGYTF. As DNA, the CDR3 is TGTGCCAGCACAAAGCCCGCAGGGGGGACCCTTAACTATGGCTACACCTTC.

This clonotype came up a few times. The chain carries TRBV7-2 and TRBJ2-7, with D perhaps TRBD1 (8 bases). Germline lookup yields CDR1 SGHTA and CDR2 FQGNSA. The V and J ends lost 7 bases and 3 bases respectively, with 19 bases between them. This CDR3 has 15 amino acids. The CDR3 DNA sequence: TGTGCCAGCACCAACAGGGGGGGCAGTCTCTACGAGCAGTACTTC. Translation: CASTNRGGSLYEQYF.

The chain links TRBV9 to TRBJ2-2; 7 nucleotides align to TRBD2. V was pared by 5 bases and J by 5 bases, with 9 bases of the junction left unmatched. The V gene's germline CDR1 is SGDLS and CDR2 YYNGEE. The CDR3 sequence is 15 residues long. The CDR3 protein is CASSGSSGRTGELFF. Written as DNA, the CDR3 is TGTGCCAGCAGTGGATCTAGCGGAAGGACCGGGGAGCTGTTTTTT.

This clonotype showed up just a few times. The chain joins TRBV7-8 to TRBJ2-3; 13 nucleotides line up with TRBD2. V dropped 6 bases and J dropped 7; count of bases not matched to a gene: 7. CDR3 length equals 15 residues. Germline-derived CDR1 and CDR2 are SGHVS and FQNEAQ. The CDR3 spells CASRRTSGSPNTQYF. The CDR3 DNA follows: TGTGCCAGCAGGAGGACTAGCGGGAGCCCAAATACGCAGTATTTT.

The rearrangement uses TRBV20-1 and TRBJ2-1, with D tentatively TRBD1 (6 bases). Germline lookup yields CDR1 DFQATT and CDR2 SNEGSKA (reference sequence). The CDR3 spans 12 residues. V was cut by 6 bases and J by 9 bases, with 15 bases left in between. In nucleotides, the CDR3 is TGCAGTGCAACACGACAAGGGGGTGAGCAGTTCTTC. Protein sequence: CSATRQGGEQFF.

This clonotype was seen only a few times. The genes are TRBV3-1 and TRBJ2-7; perhaps TRBD1 as D (8 bases). Trimming left V 4 bases short and J 10 bases short, with 23 bases between. The germline gives CDR1 LGHDT, CDR2 YNNKEL (reference sequence). The CDR3 has 15 amino acids. For the CDR3, the DNA is TGTGCCAGCAGCCCCTCGGGACAGGCCTCGGGGGGACAGTACTTC. This codes for CASSPSGQASGGQYF.

This chain uses TRBV20-1 with TRBJ2-7, with TRBD2 matching 7 bases. Germline CDR1 and CDR2: DFQATT and SNEGSKA (reference sequence). The CDR3 spans 14 residues. V dropped 4 bases and J dropped 2; count of bases not matched to a gene: 8. The chain's CDR3 is CSATLADYTYEQYF. In nucleotides, the CDR3 is TGCAGTGCTACCCTAGCGGACTATACCTACGAGCAGTACTTC.

V gene TRBV20-1 combines with J gene TRBJ1-6, with no clear D. V was pared by 5 bases and J by 2 bases, with 16 bases between. The CDR3 is made up of 16 amino acids. CDR1 and CDR2 (germline): DFQATT, SNEGSKA (reference sequence). The CDR3 nucleotides are TGCAGTGCTCCGGACGGACTAATCACCTATAATTCACCCCTCCACTTT. Protein: CSAPDGLITYNSPLHF.

This clonotype was observed a few times. This chain links TRBV6-2 or TRBV6-3 with TRBJ2-1; no clear D gene. V lost 8 bases and J lost 0, with 14 bases in between. Germline CDR1 and CDR2: MNHEY and SVGEGT. This CDR3 is 15 amino acids long. In DNA form, the CDR3 reads TGTGCCAGCTCCTCTGTCATCTACTCCTACAATGAGCAGTTCTTC. Encoded protein: CASSSVIYSYNEQFF.

This sequence joins TRBV12-3 or TRBV12-4 and TRBJ2-3; perhaps TRBD1 as D (5 bases). The germline V and J ends were trimmed by 3 bases and 1 base, with 11 bases remaining between them. The CDR3 is made up of 15 amino acids. The CDR3 region is CASSLGLQGTDTQYF. The DNA of the CDR3 is TGTGCCAGCAGTTTGGGGCTACAGGGCACAGATACGCAGTATTTT.

The rearrangement links TRBV5-1 to TRBJ1-3; D perhaps matches TRBD1 (6 bases). V shed 2 bases and J shed 0 bases, with 18 bases lying between them. The CDR3 is 18 amino acids. CDR1 is SGHRS and CDR2 is YFSETQ in the germline V gene. The DNA for the CDR3 is TGCGCCAGCAGCTTCACAACCCGGGACACGCGCTCTGGAAACACCATATATTTT. This gives the protein CASSFTTRDTRSGNTIYF.

The table lists this clonotype with many counts. This chain uses TRBV28 with TRBJ2-3; TRBD2 matches 7 bases. The CDR3 has 15 amino acids. Germline lookup yields CDR1 MDHEN and CDR2 SYDVKM. V gave up 7 bases and J gave up 4 bases; unmatched junction bases: 11. The CDR3 nucleotides are TGTGCCAGCACCAGCCATGCGGGAGTTTCAGATACGCAGTATTTT. It yields the protein CASTSHAGVSDTQYF.

This chain links TRBV12-3 or TRBV12-4 with TRBJ1-4; D gene ambiguous. The CDR3 covers 13 residues. The V end lost 3 bases, the J end lost 8 bases, and 10 bases lay between the germline ends. The CDR3 reads CASSFSTAEKLFF. Here the CDR3 DNA reads TGTGCCAGCAGTTTTTCTACGGCGGAAAAACTGTTTTTT.

V and J are TRBV5-6 and TRBJ2-1; D unresolved. Deletions cut 1 base from V and 5 bases from J, with 10 bases between. The CDR3 runs to 14 residues. Per the germline V gene, CDR1 is SGHDT and CDR2 is YYEEEE. CDR3 DNA sequence: TGTGCCAGCAGCTTGTTGGACCATAACAATGAGCAGTTCTTC. Protein: CASSLLDHNNEQFF.

V is TRBV7-2 and J is TRBJ2-1, with D possibly being TRBD2 (6 bases). The V and J ends lost 8 bases and 5 bases respectively, with 16 bases between them. Germline V gene lookup returns CDR1 SGHTA and CDR2 FQGNSA. CDR3 length equals 14 residues. The DNA of the CDR3 is TGTGCCAGCCCCGGGGGTAGCGAACACAATGAGCAGTTCTTC. Its translation: CASPGGSEHNEQFF.